This entry is about one T cell receptor (beta chain). Run at survey level, the immunoSEQ assay was version v3.0. Data came from immunoSEQ multiplex PCR; TCRdb stores just in-frame clones and leaves some out. This sample has about 16,000 clones, with 85% to 95% found just once. The ends were cut back, 4 bases at V and 0 bases at J, with 22 bases in the middle. Germline-derived CDR1 and CDR2 are SGHRS and YFSETQ. The CDR3 is 19 residues long. The data were obtained in a study of long-term antiretroviral therapy in people with HIV. Here the sequenced sample was unsorted PBMCs, taken 10 to 13 years after starting antiretroviral therapy. The genes are TRBV5-1 and TRBJ2-2; no clear D gene. This receptor was taken from a young man with HIV. CDR3 sequence reads: CASSKDPVIPFANTGELFF. CDR3 nucleotides: TGCGCCAGCAGCAAGGACCCAGTAATTCCTTTCGCGAACACCGGGGAGCTGTTTTTT.